This TCR beta chain derives from a study of blood T cell repertoires in COVID-19. Between the trimmed V and J ends, which lost 2 bases and 0 bases, there was a span of 14 bases. The germline gives CDR1 MGHRA, CDR2 YSYEKL. The CDR3 consists of 16 residues. Here immunoSEQ multiplex PCR was the method, and the copy in TCRdb shows in-frame clones only, minus some. The sample has roughly 180,000 clones, roughly 83% seen once. The sequence came from a woman between 25 and 40 years old who had recovered from COVID-19. The sequenced sample was PBMCs or T cells enriched from blood (not recorded which). The chain is built from TRBV4-1 and TRBJ2-7; D gene uncertain. The CDR3 sequence is CASSQSLSEPSYEQYF. In DNA, the CDR3 is TGCGCCAGCAGCCAAAGTTTGAGTGAGCCCTCCTACGAGCAGTACTTC.